This record concerns one TCR beta chain sequence. This entry is derived from a study of shared clonotypes between healthy human individuals. About the study: Three plates were used per donor for CD4 naive, three for CD4 memory, two for CD8 naive and one for CD8 memory.

A deep-level run was used for the assay. The data were produced by immunoSEQ multiplex PCR, yet TCRdb's version contains in-frame clones alone and is incomplete. The profile shows under 600,000 clones, approximately 97% of them singletons. Naive CD45RA+ and memory CD45RA-negative subsets were split from CD4+ cells. Germline CDR1 LNHDA, CDR2 SQIVND (reference sequence). The CDR3 sequence is 15 residues long. Sequencing was done on a sample of naive CD4+ T cells sorted from blood. Specified subset: CD45RA+ positively selected. The rearrangement joins TRBV19 to TRBJ2-5; D not resolved. The assigned J gene may be wrong: the sequence end matches TRBJ2-7 better. The receptor was derived from a woman aged 25 to 39 in good health. In DNA form, the CDR3 reads TGTGCCAGTAGTAGTCAGTCCCTGAGAAGGTACGAGCAGTACTTC. It specifies CASSSQSLRRYEQYF.